Listed below are T cell receptor beta chains from one sample, sequenced in a study of T cells in Graves' hyperthyroidism and ophthalmopathy. One entry per CDR3 protein results from TCRdb running MiXCR on the multiplex PCR reads. The sample lists about 590,000 distinct CDR3 sequences; more than 15% were seen once. The sequenced sample was blood. These receptors originate from a young woman with Graves' hyperthyroidism. CDR3s include the opening cysteine and the closing phenylalanine or tryptophan. The D gene is left open where the match is weak. The size field is filled for only some rows; it gives once, few, many or a size class.

size	V	D	length	J	DNA	CDR3
many	TRBV7-2	TRBD1	15	TRBJ2-3	TGTGCCAGCAGCCCCTTAGGGACAGTGACAGATACGCAGTATTTT	CASSPLGTVTDTQYF
many	TRBV12-3/TRBV12-4	NA	16	TRBJ2-6	TGTGCCAGCAGTTTTTCAGGACTATCTGGGGCCAACGTCCTGACTTTC	CASSFSGLSGANVLTF
few	TRBV20-1	NA	12	TRBJ2-7	TGCAGTGCTAGAGGCGGACTGGGGGAGCAGTACTTC	CSARGGLGEQYF
many	TRBV28	TRBD1	14	TRBJ1-1	TGTGCCAGCAGTCCGAGGACAGGGTGGTCTGAAGCTTTCTTT	CASSPRTGWSEAFF
few	TRBV27	NA	13	TRBJ2-1	TGTGCCAGCAGTTTATCGACGGGGGATGAGCAGTTCTTC	CASSLSTGDEQFF
many	TRBV6-5	NA	17	TRBJ1-2	TGTGCCAGCAGTTACTCCTCCTCCCGGACAGCAAACTATGGCTACACCTTC	CASSYSSSRTANYGYTF
NA	TRBV6-1	NA	13	TRBJ2-1	TGTGCCAGCAAGGGCCGAGACTACAATGAGCAGTTCTTC	CASKGRDYNEQFF
many	TRBV20-1	TRBD2	14	TRBJ2-1	TGCAGTGCTGTGACTAGCGGGAGATGGAATGAGCAGTTCTTC	CSAVTSGRWNEQFF
many	TRBV3-1	TRBD1	15	TRBJ2-3	TGTGCCAGCAGCCAAGGAAAGGGGGCATTAGATACGCAGTATTTT	CASSQGKGALDTQYF
many	TRBV7-9	NA	13	TRBJ2-3	TGTGCCAGCAGCTTAGCTGGGGCAGATACGCAGTATTTT	CASSLAGADTQYF
NA	TRBV30	TRBD1	13	TRBJ2-1	TGTGCCTGGAAACAGGGGGTGTTCGATGAGCAGTTCTTC	CAWKQGVFDEQFF
few	TRBV29-1	NA	15	TRBJ2-1	TGCAGCGCCGAACTTAGCGGACTTTCCTACAATGAGCAGTTCTTC	CSAELSGLSYNEQFF
many	TRBV11-2	NA	17	TRBJ2-1	TGTGCCAGCAGCCCCCCTGGAGGGACGATCTCCTACAATGAGCAGTTCTTC	CASSPPGGTISYNEQFF
few	TRBV6-1	NA	12	TRBJ2-7	TGTGCCAGCTCTAGGGAACCGTACGAGCAGTACTTC	CASSREPYEQYF
few	TRBV28	NA	14	TRBJ1-3	TGTGCCAGCAGCAGCCCTGGGGAAGGAAACACCATATATTTT	CASSSPGEGNTIYF
many	TRBV5-1	TRBD1	18	TRBJ1-1	TGCGCCAGCAGTCCATTACGGGGACAACAGGGGGCGGCCGCTGAAGCTTTCTTT	CASSPLRGQQGAAAEAFF
many	TRBV20-1	NA	16	TRBJ2-5	TGCAGTGCTAGAGGGGGGTTGGCTCCCGCAGGAGAGACCCAGTACTTC	CSARGGLAPAGETQYF
many	TRBV27	NA	14	TRBJ2-7	TGTGCCAGCACCTCCGGGACTGGTCCTAACGAGCAGTACTTC	CASTSGTGPNEQYF
many	TRBV12-3/TRBV12-4	TRBD1	14	TRBJ2-3	TGTGCCAGCAGTCGGACAGGGTCGTCAGATACGCAGTATTTT	CASSRTGSSDTQYF
few	TRBV24-1	NA	17	TRBJ2-3	TGTGCCACCAGTGGTAACCGAGGCGGAGCCGATGGAGATACGCAGTATTTT	CATSGNRGGADGDTQYF
many	TRBV20-1	NA	14	TRBJ2-7	TGCAGTGCTAGAGGGACTCCAGGGGCCTACGAGCAGTACTTC	CSARGTPGAYEQYF
many	TRBV10-3	NA	15	TRBJ2-7	TGTGCCATCAGTGAATCCCAGGCTCCAGTCCGCGAGCAGTACTTC	CAISESQAPVREQYF
NA	TRBV5-8	TRBD1	17	TRBJ2-2	TGTGCCAGCAGCTTGGATCTGGACAGGATGAACACCGGGGAGCTGTTTTTT	CASSLDLDRMNTGELFF
NA	TRBV29-1	TRBD2	14	TRBJ2-7	TGCAGCGTTGCAAGCGGGATTTTCGCCTACGAGCAGTACTTC	CSVASGIFAYEQYF
NA	TRBV19	TRBD2	17	TRBJ2-5	TGTGCCGGTAGTGCAGGACCCGGGACTAGCGGGAGAGAGACCCAGTACTTC	CAGSAGPGTSGRETQYF
many	TRBV12-3/TRBV12-4	NA	14	TRBJ2-7	TGTGCCAGCAGTTTAGCTGACGGTACCTACGAGCAGTACTTC	CASSLADGTYEQYF
few	TRBV19	NA	14	TRBJ2-2	TGTGCCAGTAGTATAGTCCTGAACACCGGGGAGCTGTTTTTT	CASSIVLNTGELFF
many	TRBV3-1	NA	13	TRBJ1-4	TGTGCCAGCAGCCAGGGTGTTAATGAAAAACTGTTTTTT	CASSQGVNEKLFF
many	TRBV20-1	NA	12	TRBJ2-5	TGCAGTGCTAGAGGGACTTCAGAGACCCAGTACTTC	CSARGTSETQYF
many	TRBV2	NA	14	TRBJ2-1	TGTGCCAGCAGTGAACTCCGAACGTACAATGAGCAGTTCTTC	CASSELRTYNEQFF
many	TRBV28	NA	12	TRBJ2-7	TGTGCCAGCAGTTCCACCCACTACGAGCAGTACTTC	CASSSTHYEQYF
many	TRBV7-2	TRBD2	15	TRBJ2-1	TGTGCCAGCAGCTACCGACTAGCGGGAGGTCTTGAGCAGTTCTTC	CASSYRLAGGLEQFF
NA	TRBV9	NA	15	TRBJ1-6	TGTGCCAGCAGCGTAGCCACAGGGAGTAACTCACCCCTCCACTTT	CASSVATGSNSPLHF
NA	TRBV19	TRBD2	14	TRBJ2-2	TGTGCCAGTCGGTGGGGAGGGGCCACCGGGGAGCTGTTTTTT	CASRWGGATGELFF
many	TRBV16	NA	13	TRBJ1-1	TGTGCCAGCAGCCAAGGAGAGAACACTGAAGCTTTCTTT	CASSQGENTEAFF
NA	TRBV5-4	TRBD1	18	TRBJ2-7	TGTGCCAGCAGCTTCGAACCAACCTCACAGGGGTTTAGCTACGAGCAGTACTTC	CASSFEPTSQGFSYEQYF